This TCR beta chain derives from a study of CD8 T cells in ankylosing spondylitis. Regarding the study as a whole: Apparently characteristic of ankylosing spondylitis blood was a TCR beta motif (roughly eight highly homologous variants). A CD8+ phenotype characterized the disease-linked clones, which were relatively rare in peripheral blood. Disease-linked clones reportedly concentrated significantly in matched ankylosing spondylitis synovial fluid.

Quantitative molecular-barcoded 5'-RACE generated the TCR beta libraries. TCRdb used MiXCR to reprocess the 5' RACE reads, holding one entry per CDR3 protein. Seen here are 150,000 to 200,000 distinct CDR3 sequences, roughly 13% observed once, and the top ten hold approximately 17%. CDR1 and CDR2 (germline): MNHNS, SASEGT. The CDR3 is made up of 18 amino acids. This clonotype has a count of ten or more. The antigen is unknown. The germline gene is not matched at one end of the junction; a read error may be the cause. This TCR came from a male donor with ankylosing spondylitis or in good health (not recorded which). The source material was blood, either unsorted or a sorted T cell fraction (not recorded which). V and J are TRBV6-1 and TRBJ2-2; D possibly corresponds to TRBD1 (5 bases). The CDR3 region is CASSETIVDSLNAGELFF. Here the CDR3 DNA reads TGTGCCAGCAGTGAAACGATAGTTGACAGCTTGAACGCCGGGGAGCTGTTTTTT.